These 25 T cell receptor beta chains originate from one sample sequenced in a study of OX40 agonist ivuxolimab in advanced cancers. The assay was immunoSEQ multiplex PCR, and TCRdb's table has in-frame clones only and misses some. The sample holds 45,000 or so clones, 80% seen once. This specimen consisted of CD4+ or CD8+ T cells sorted from blood, obtained in a trial of the OX40 agonist ivuxolimab. Every receptor here comes from an adult with an advanced solid tumor such as melanoma, head and neck, liver or kidney cancer.

The genes are TRBV10-3 and TRBJ1-3; D remains unclear. Trimming removed 8 bases at V and 6 bases at J, with 17 bases between. This CDR3 comprises 14 residues. CDR1 and CDR2 (germline): ENHRY, SYGVKD. The CDR3 here is CAIGLGGNINTIYF. CDR3 bases: TGTGCCATCGGGTTGGGAGGGAACATAAACACCATATATTTT.

By sample fraction, this clone is medium-sized. The V and J genes are TRBV19 and TRBJ1-2, with D unclear. V was shortened by 2 bases and J by 5 bases, with 6 bases between the two germline ends. Looked up from germline, CDR1 is LNHDA and CDR2 is SQIVND (reference sequence). The CDR3 spans 12 residues. The CDR3: CASSIQKYGYTF. For the CDR3, the DNA is TGTGCCAGTAGTATACAGAAGTATGGCTACACCTTC.

The chain couples TRBV2 to TRBJ2-1; D unresolved. The germline V gene encodes CDR1 SNHLY and CDR2 FYNNEI. Trimming left V 8 bases short and J 8 bases short, with 10 bases between. This CDR3 region has 11 residues. The CDR3 DNA is TGTGCCAGCTCGCCTCGCGATGAGCAGTTCTTC. Its protein is CASSPRDEQFF. The whole variable domain, filled in from reference TRBV2 and TRBJ2-1, reads EPEVTQTPSHQVTQMGQEVILRCVPISNHLYFYWYRQILGQKVEFLVSFYNNEISEKSEIFDDQFSVERPDGSNFTLKIRSTKLEDSAMYFCASSPRDEQFFGPGTRLTVL.

The V and J genes are TRBV5-1 and TRBJ2-7; possibly TRBD2 for D (8 bases). Trimming removed 4 bases from V and 2 bases from J, with 31 bases in between. Germline lookup yields CDR1 SGHRS and CDR2 YFSETQ. The CDR3 covers 20 residues. CDR3: CASSPRGVLGQARRPYEQYF. In DNA, the CDR3 is TGCGCCAGCAGCCCGCGGGGGGTCCTTGGACAGGCCCGAAGACCCTACGAGCAGTACTTC.

The chain couples TRBV6-5 to TRBJ1-5; D is undetermined. V shed 0 bases and J shed 6 bases, with 6 bases lying between them. Germline CDR1 is MNHEY and CDR2 is SVGAGI. CDR3 length: 13 amino acids. The CDR3 region is CASSYSGLQPQHF. The CDR3 region has the DNA TGTGCCAGCAGTTACTCAGGGCTTCAGCCCCAGCATTTT.

This chain joins TRBV5-1 and TRBJ1-1; no firm D call. CDR3 length: 13 residues. Germline values: CDR1 SGHRS, CDR2 YFSETQ. Trimming cost V 0 bases and J 1 base, with 4 bases left between them. Written as DNA, the CDR3 is TGCGCCAGCAGCTTGGAGTCGAACACTGAAGCTTTCTTT. Translated: CASSLESNTEAFF.

The chain combines TRBV11-2 with TRBJ2-2, with TRBD1 matching over 8 bases. Germline CDR1 SGHAT, CDR2 FQNNGV. V lost 1 base to trimming and J lost 7 bases; unmatched junction nucleotides: 8. The CDR3 is 16 amino acids. CDR3 sequence reads: CASSLVTGVSGGELFF. CDR3 nucleotide sequence: TGTGCCAGCAGCTTAGTGACAGGGGTCTCGGGCGGGGAGCTGTTTTTT.

This rearrangement joins TRBV5-1 to TRBJ2-5, with D perhaps given as TRBD1 or TRBD2 (5 bases each). The J call is doubtful: the DNA matches TRBJ2-7 better. The CDR3 is 11 residues long. Germline loops: CDR1 SGHRS, CDR2 YFSETQ. CDR3 residues: CASRGEYEQYF. DNA for the CDR3: TGCGCCAGCAGGGGGGAGTACGAGCAGTACTTC.

The chain recombines TRBV18 with TRBJ1-2, with D possibly TRBD1 on 5 matching bases. This CDR3 has 14 residues. The germline gives CDR1 KGHSH, CDR2 LQKENI. Trimming took off 4 bases at V and 3 bases at J, with 12 bases between the two ends. The CDR3 loop is CASSLGGGDYGYTF. CDR3 DNA sequence: TGTGCCAGCTCACTTGGTGGGGGAGACTATGGCTACACCTTC.

The chain joins TRBV10-3 to TRBJ1-1, with D perhaps TRBD1 (5 bases). The CDR3 length is 16 residues. CDR1 is ENHRY, CDR2 SYGVKD, per germline. V gave up 0 bases and J gave up 4 bases, with 15 bases separating them. The CDR3 DNA follows: TGTGCCATCAGTGAGTCACGAGGGGTCGGGATCACTGAAGCTTTCTTT. Translation gives CAISESRGVGITEAFF.

This chain uses TRBV5-5 with TRBJ2-5; the match to TRBD1 covers 8 bases. Germline CDR1 is SGHKS and CDR2 is YYEKEE (reference sequence). The CDR3 contains 15 residues. The ends lost 2 bases at V and 2 bases at J; junction bases unmatched: 5. The CDR3 DNA follows: TGTGCCAGCAGCTTTGGGGGGACAGGTCAAGAGACCCAGTACTTC. It codes for CASSFGGTGQETQYF.

CDR3 nucleotides: TGTGCCAGCAGCCCCGTGGACACCGGGGAGCTGTTTTTT. It codes for CASSPVDTGELFF. The chain combines TRBV5-4 with TRBJ2-2; D is uncertain. V was cut by 4 bases and J by 3 bases, with 7 bases left in between. The CDR3 has 13 residues. Germline V gene sequence: CDR1 SGHNT, CDR2 YYREEE (reference sequence).

The rearrangement joins TRBV9 to TRBJ2-3, with D perhaps TRBD2 (5 bases). Trimming removed 4 bases at V and 2 bases at J, with 11 bases between. Germline V gene data show CDR1 as SGDLS and CDR2 as YYNGEE. This CDR3 is built from 14 residues. CDR3 bases: TGTGCCAGCAGCTTTAGCGACCTCACAGATACGCAGTATTTT. Its protein product is CASSFSDLTDTQYF.

V usage is TRBV4-1 and J usage is TRBJ2-3; 10 bases map to TRBD2. Per the germline V gene, CDR1 is MGHRA and CDR2 is YSYEKL. This CDR3 region has 15 residues. V lost 0 bases, J lost 5 bases, and 2 bases stayed unmatched. The CDR3 loop is CASSQERLAGDTQYF. In nucleotides, the CDR3 is TGCGCCAGCAGCCAAGAGAGACTAGCGGGAGATACGCAGTATTTT.

V usage is TRBV6-1 and J usage is TRBJ2-5; 9 bases agree with TRBD1. The CDR3 covers 12 residues. CDR1 and CDR2 (germline): MNHNS, SASEGT. J lost 5 bases, V lost 6 bases, and 1 base had no gene match. CDR3 loop: CASRGQGETQYF. Here the CDR3 DNA reads TGTGCCAGCAGAGGACAGGGGGAGACCCAGTACTTC.

The V gene is TRBV7-9, the J gene TRBJ2-1; 7 positions agree with TRBD2. Germline trimming cut 5 bases from V and 9 bases from J; bases unmatched to any gene: 22. Germline values: CDR1 SEHNR, CDR2 FQNEAQ (reference sequence). The CDR3 extends over 18 amino acids. In DNA, the CDR3 is TGTGCCAGCAGCCCAACCCCCCTGGGGCGGGACTACTCTGGTGAGCAGTTCTTC. It is translated as CASSPTPLGRDYSGEQFF.

Regarding this clone: At one boundary the junction diverges from the germline segment, which might be a read error. The chain joins TRBV7-7 to TRBJ2-5, with D perhaps assigned TRBD1 or TRBD2 (6 bases each). Germline-derived CDR1 and CDR2 are SSHAT and FNYEAQ (reference sequence). This CDR3 region has 15 residues. CDR3 DNA: TGTGCTAGCAGCTCCGGGGGCGTGGGACAAGAGACCCAGTACTTC. Translating gives CASSSGGVGQETQYF.

V and J are TRBV6-1 and TRBJ2-7; no firm D call. CDR1 is MNHNS and CDR2 is SASEGT in the germline V gene. The CDR3 has 14 residues. V was trimmed by 7 bases and J by 4 bases, leaving 17 bases between them. The CDR3 DNA reads TGTGCCAGCACTGTTTCAAATTTTCTTTACGAGCAGTACTTC. Its protein is CASTVSNFLYEQYF.

The gene calls are TRBV7-3 and TRBJ2-3; D is perhaps TRBD2 (5 bases). Germline assignment: CDR1 SGHTA and CDR2 FQGTGA. This CDR3 is built from 15 residues. Trimming left V 4 bases short and J 4 bases short, with 15 bases between. CDR3 residues: CASSSTSALADTQYF. The CDR3 DNA reads TGTGCCAGCAGCTCAACTAGTGCTCTTGCAGATACGCAGTATTTT.

The chain employs TRBV5-1 and TRBJ2-7, with D possibly TRBD2 on 6 matching bases. Germline V gene data show CDR1 as SGHRS and CDR2 as YFSETQ. The CDR3 loop spans 15 amino acids. V was pared by 0 bases and J by 0 bases, with 10 bases between. CDR3 amino acids: CASSLVDGSSYEQYF. The CDR3 DNA reads as TGCGCCAGCAGCTTGGTTGACGGGAGCTCCTACGAGCAGTACTTC.

The chain links TRBV9 to TRBJ2-2, with D possibly being TRBD1 (5 bases). The CDR3 has 15 residues. Germline V gene lookup returns CDR1 SGDLS and CDR2 YYNGEE. V lost 0 bases, J lost 8 bases, and 14 bases lay in between. CDR3 amino acids: CASSVDRQGVGELFF. The DNA for the CDR3 is TGTGCCAGCAGCGTAGATAGGCAGGGTGTGGGGGAGCTGTTTTTT.

The J gene is TRBJ2-2, the V gene TRBV10-3; TRBD1 matches at 10 bases. Germline loops: CDR1 ENHRY, CDR2 SYGVKD. This CDR3 contains 14 residues. The junction had 7 bases not matched to a gene; V was cut back by 11 bases and J by 4 bases. This CDR3 reads CAVRQGAGTGELFF. The DNA for the CDR3 is TGTGCCGTCCGACAGGGGGCGGGCACCGGGGAGCTGTTTTTT.

CDR3 in amino acids: CASSLGMGLEAEELFF. CDR3 nucleotides: TGTGCCAGCAGCTTGGGCATGGGTTTGGAGGCAGAGGAGCTGTTTTTT. The rearrangement uses TRBV5-4 and TRBJ2-2; tentative D call: TRBD2 (5 bases). Between the trimmed V and J ends, which lost 0 bases and 10 bases, there was a span of 19 bases. The CDR3 runs 16 residues. CDR1 is SGHNT and CDR2 is YYREEE in the germline V gene (reference sequence).

The chain recombines TRBV4-3 with TRBJ2-7; no clear D. Trimming pared 0 bases from V and 2 bases from J, leaving 23 bases between. The CDR3 length is 19 residues. Germline CDR1 is LGHNA and CDR2 is YSLEER. CDR3 sequence: CASSQDYGQRLQLTYEQYF. CDR3 DNA sequence: TGCGCCAGCAGCCAAGATTACGGGCAGCGATTACAGTTAACCTACGAGCAGTACTTC.

The chain joins TRBV19 to TRBJ2-2, with D maybe TRBD2 (6 bases). In germline, CDR1 is LNHDA, CDR2 SQIVND (reference sequence). Trimming shortened V by 7 bases and J by 6 bases, and 18 bases separated the two germline ends. The CDR3 has 15 residues. DNA of the CDR3: TGTGCCAGTAACCCGGTGGGGGGAAAGGCCGGGGAGCTGTTTTTT. Protein product: CASNPVGGKAGELFF.